This T cell receptor (beta chain) was sequenced during a study of cytomegalovirus exposure and HLA in healthy donors. Findings and caveats of the study: TCR beta sequences numbering around 15,000 were associated with HLA alleles at 0.05 false discovery rate in a later analysis.

Remarks on this clone: Its antigen is unknown.

In germline, CDR1 is SGHAT, CDR2 FQDESV (reference sequence). V gave up 4 bases and J gave up 4 bases; unmatched junction bases: 1. The CDR3 runs 14 residues. Primers included in the PCR were 60 Vbeta and 13 Jbeta primers. TCRdb keeps only in-frame clones here, not all; method: immunoSEQ multiplex PCR. The repertoire holds about 190,000 clones, with around 86% as singletons. V usage is TRBV11-1 and J usage is TRBJ2-3; 11 bases match TRBD1. The sample comprised PBMCs. This TCR was sampled from a woman in her fifties or sixties in good health and CMV-seropositive. CDR3 DNA sequence: TGTGCCAGCAGCTCGGGACAGGGGGCAGATACGCAGTATTTT. It is translated as CASSSGQGADTQYF. The full variable domain, completed using reference TRBV11-1 and TRBJ2-3, is EAEVAQSPRYKITEKSQAVAFWCDPISGHATLYWYRQILGQGPELLVQFQDESVVDDSQLPKDRFSAERLKGVDSTLKIQPAELGDSAMYLCASSSGQGADTQYFGPGTRLTVL.